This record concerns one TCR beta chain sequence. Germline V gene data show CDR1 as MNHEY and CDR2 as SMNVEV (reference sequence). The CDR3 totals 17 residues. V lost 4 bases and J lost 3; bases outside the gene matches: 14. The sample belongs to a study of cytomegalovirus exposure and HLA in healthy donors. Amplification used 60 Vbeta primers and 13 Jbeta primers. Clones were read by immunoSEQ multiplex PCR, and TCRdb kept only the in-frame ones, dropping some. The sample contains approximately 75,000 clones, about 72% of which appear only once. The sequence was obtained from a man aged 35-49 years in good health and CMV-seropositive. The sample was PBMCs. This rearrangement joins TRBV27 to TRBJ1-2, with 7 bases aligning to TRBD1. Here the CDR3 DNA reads TGTGCCAGCAGTTCCAAGTCAGGGACAGATCTATACTATGGCTACACCTTC. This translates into CASSSKSGTDLYYGYTF.